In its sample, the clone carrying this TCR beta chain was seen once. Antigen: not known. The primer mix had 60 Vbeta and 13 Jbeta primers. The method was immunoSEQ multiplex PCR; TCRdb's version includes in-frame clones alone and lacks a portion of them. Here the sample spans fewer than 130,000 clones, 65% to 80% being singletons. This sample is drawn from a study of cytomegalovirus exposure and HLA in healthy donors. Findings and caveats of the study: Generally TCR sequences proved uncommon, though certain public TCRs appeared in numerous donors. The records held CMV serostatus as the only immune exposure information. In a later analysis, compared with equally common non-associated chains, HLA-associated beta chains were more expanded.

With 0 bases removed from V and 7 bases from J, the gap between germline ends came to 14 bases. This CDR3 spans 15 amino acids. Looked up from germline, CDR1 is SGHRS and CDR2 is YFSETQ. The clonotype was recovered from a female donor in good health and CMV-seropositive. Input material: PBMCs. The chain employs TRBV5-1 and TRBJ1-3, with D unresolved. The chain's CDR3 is CASSLEGGGGNTIYF. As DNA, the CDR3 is TGCGCCAGCAGCTTGGAAGGAGGCGGAGGGAACACCATATATTTT.